The entry below gives a single T cell receptor beta chain sequence along with its context. Antigen: not known. The data originate from a study of T-cell memory formation after mild COVID-19. Findings of the study overall: Clones contracting across day 15 to 85 had a balanced CD4/CD8 profile; later expanding clones leaned CD4+. The authors left the SARS-CoV-2 specificity of second-wave clones peaking on day 37 unconfirmed. Some SARS-CoV-2-responding clones were already detected in memory before infection.

CDR1 and CDR2 (germline): SGHDT, YYEEEE. The V end lost 0 bases, the J end lost 9 bases, and 13 bases lay between the germline ends. The CDR3 spans 13 residues. TCRdb re-called the 5' RACE reads with MiXCR, one entry per CDR3 protein. The sample holds about 350,000 distinct CDR3 sequences, roughly 15% seen once. The genes are TRBV5-6 and TRBJ2-7; D tentatively reads TRBD1 or TRBD2 (5 bases each). Sequenced sample: PBMCs or a T cell subset sorted from them (not recorded which). This clonotype was obtained from a man in his late teens or twenties who had mild COVID-19 (a few samples of this study predate the infection). Cell type and time point are not known. CDR3 DNA sequence: TGTGCCAGCAGCTTGGGCCTGGGGCGGGTGCAGTACGTC. Translation: CASSLGLGRVQYV.